This TCR beta chain was recorded in a study of OX40 agonist ivuxolimab in advanced cancers. The overall study: The patients' treatment was ivuxolimab, an agonistic anti-OX40 (CD134) antibody. Having had anti-PD-1, anti-PD-L1 or anti-CTLA-4 therapy before was allowed, and approximately 40% had some.

Trimming removed 1 base at V and 6 bases at J, with 14 bases between. Germline CDR1 and CDR2: SGHRS and YFSETQ. This CDR3 has 15 residues. Using immunoSEQ multiplex PCR, the repertoire was profiled, and TCRdb retains in-frame clones only, with some absent. The sample yields some 50,000 clones, over 70% seen once. The rearrangement joins TRBV5-1 to TRBJ1-5; weak D call: TRBD1 (5 bases). The clonotype comes from an adult with an advanced solid tumor such as melanoma, head and neck, liver or kidney cancer. The source was CD4+ or CD8+ T cells sorted from blood, collected in a trial of the OX40 agonist ivuxolimab. CDR3 sequence reads: CASSLNGGNSQPQHF. CDR3 bases: TGCGCCAGCAGCTTGAATGGGGGAAATAGTCAGCCCCAGCATTTT. Full variable domain (outside the CDR3, taken from reference TRBV5-1 and TRBJ1-5): KAGVTQTPRYLIKTRGQQVTLSCSPISGHRSVSWYQQTPGQGLQFLFEYFSETQRNKGNFPGRFSGRQFSNSRSEMNVSTLELGDSALYLCASSLNGGNSQPQHFGDGTRLSIL.